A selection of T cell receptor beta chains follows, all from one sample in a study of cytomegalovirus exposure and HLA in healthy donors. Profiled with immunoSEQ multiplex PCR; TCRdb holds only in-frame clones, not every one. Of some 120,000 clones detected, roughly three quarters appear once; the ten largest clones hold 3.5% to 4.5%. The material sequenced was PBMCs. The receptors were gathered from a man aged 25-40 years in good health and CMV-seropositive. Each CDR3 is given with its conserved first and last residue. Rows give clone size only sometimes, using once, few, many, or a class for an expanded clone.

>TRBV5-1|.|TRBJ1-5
CASSLSGGGGQPQHF
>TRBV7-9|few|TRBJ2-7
CASSLRPEAYEQYF
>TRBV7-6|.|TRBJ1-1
CASSLLLLNNSPGTEAFF
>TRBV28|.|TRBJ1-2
CASSSDREMFYGYTF
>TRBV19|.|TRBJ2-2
CASSIRQAGELFF
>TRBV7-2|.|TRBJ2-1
CASSPGQGRDEQFF
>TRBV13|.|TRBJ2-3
CASMAGGKNTQYF
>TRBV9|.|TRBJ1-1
CASSVVPGVEAFF
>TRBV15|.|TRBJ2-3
CATSSSASGRADTQYF
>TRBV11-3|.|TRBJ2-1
CASSLAIYPYNEQFF
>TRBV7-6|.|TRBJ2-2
CASSLGQGAATGELFF
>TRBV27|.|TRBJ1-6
CASGLAQGGSPLHF
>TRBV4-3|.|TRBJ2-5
CASSQGRLAAETQYF
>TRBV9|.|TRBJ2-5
CASSQGTSGPETQYF
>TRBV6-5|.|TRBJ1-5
CASSLDRGGNQPQHF
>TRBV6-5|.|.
CASSTGQFSYEQYF
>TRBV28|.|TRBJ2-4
CASSSPRVAKNIQYF
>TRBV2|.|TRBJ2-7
CASSEIRPQGEQYF
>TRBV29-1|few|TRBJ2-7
CSVEEASYEQYF
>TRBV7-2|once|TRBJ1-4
CASSHGPVRGTTNEKLFF
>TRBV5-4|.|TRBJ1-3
CASSPGQGENTIYF
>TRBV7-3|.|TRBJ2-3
CASSLNGLELDTQYF
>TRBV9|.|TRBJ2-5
CASSVEGGGTQYF